Shown below are 27 T cell receptor beta chains from a single sample sequenced in a study of blood T cell repertoires in COVID-19. Repertoires were generated with immunoSEQ multiplex PCR, while TCRdb's copy carries only in-frame clones and drops some. Of around 180,000 clones detected, 65% to 85% appear once; the ten largest clones hold about 5.5%. Specimen: peripheral blood. All receptors come from a woman aged 25 to 39 with acute or convalescent COVID-19.

This clone has a handful of counts. The chain recombines TRBV27 with TRBJ1-2, with D maybe TRBD1 (6 bases). V was clipped by 3 bases and J by 7 bases, with 15 bases between them. This CDR3 is 14 amino acids long. Germline CDR1 is MNHEY and CDR2 is SMNVEV (reference sequence). CDR3 coding DNA: TGTGCCAGCAGTTTGATGGACAGTATGAGTGGCTACACCTTC. Its protein product is CASSLMDSMSGYTF.

The V gene is TRBV3-1 (or the pseudogene TRBV3-2), the J gene TRBJ2-1, with D perhaps matching TRBD2 (7 bases). Trimming left V 4 bases short and J 6 bases short, with 19 bases between. Germline V gene sequence: CDR1 LGHDT, CDR2 YNNKEL (reference sequence). The CDR3 length is 16 residues. CDR3 loop: CASSRRGGPLGNEQFF. CDR3 DNA sequence: TGTGCCAGCAGCCGAAGGGGGGGGCCTCTCGGCAATGAGCAGTTCTTC.

The V gene is TRBV28, the J gene TRBJ2-5, with TRBD2 as a possible D gene (6 bases). V was cut by 2 bases and J by 3 bases, with 19 bases left in between. CDR3 length: 17 amino acids. Germline V gene data show CDR1 as MDHEN and CDR2 as SYDVKM. CDR3 coding DNA: TGTGCCAGCAGTTTAGGGCGGGACCTCACGGCCAAAGAGACCCAGTACTTC. Protein sequence: CASSLGRDLTAKETQYF.

The chain employs TRBV6-1 and TRBJ2-7; TRBD1 is a possible D gene (8 bases). CDR1 and CDR2 (germline): MNHNS, SASEGT. Between the trimmed V and J ends, which lost 5 bases and 5 bases, there was a span of 16 bases. The CDR3 is 14 amino acids. The CDR3 DNA is TGTGCCAGCAGTTTACAGGGGGGGGCCAACGAGCAGTACTTC. It codes for CASSLQGGANEQYF.

This clone has more than one count but fewer than ten. The rearrangement links TRBV6-5 to TRBJ1-5; D remains ambiguous. From germline, CDR1 is MNHEY and CDR2 SVGAGI. CDR3 length: 13 amino acids. V shed 4 bases and J shed 0 bases, with 4 bases lying between them. The CDR3 DNA sequence: TGTGCCAGCAGTTCTTATAGCAATCAGCCCCAGCATTTT. Protein: CASSSYSNQPQHF.

This clone was recorded only once. The genes are TRBV5-6 and TRBJ2-3; TRBD2 matches at 9 bases. CDR3 length equals 16 residues. The ends lost 1 base at V and 2 bases at J; junction bases unmatched: 5. In germline, CDR1 is SGHDT, CDR2 YYEEEE. In DNA form, the CDR3 reads TGTGCCAGCAGCTTGTATATAGCGGGAGACACAGATACGCAGTATTTT. Translating gives CASSLYIAGDTDTQYF. The full variable domain, with the rest looked up from reference TRBV5-6 and TRBJ2-3, is DAGVTQSPTHLIKTRGQQVTLRCSPKSGHDTVSWYQQALGQGPQFIFQYYEEEERQRGNFPDRFSGHQFPNYSSELNVNALLLGDSALYLCASSLYIAGDTDTQYFGPGTRLTVL.

The chain combines TRBV6-4 with TRBJ2-2, with 9 bases aligning to TRBD2. Germline loops: CDR1 MRHNA, CDR2 SNTAGT. The trim removed 0 bases at V and 2 bases at J, leaving 7 bases unmatched. The CDR3 runs 18 residues. The CDR3 bases are TGTGCCAGCAGTGACTCAGCCCTAGCGGGGATAAACACCGGGGAGCTGTTTTTT. Residues: CASSDSALAGINTGELFF.

The chain employs TRBV5-6 and TRBJ1-2; TRBD1 might be the D (5 bases). V lost 0 bases and J lost 2, with 17 bases in between. CDR3 length: 17 residues. Per germline, CDR1 SGHDT and CDR2 YYEEEE. CDR3 amino acids: CASSLEFGAGVNYGYTF. The CDR3 coding sequence is TGTGCCAGCAGCTTGGAATTTGGGGCAGGCGTCAACTATGGCTACACCTTC.

The CDR3 reads CASSTSRGTQAFF. CDR3 nucleotide sequence: TGTGCCAGCTCGACGTCGAGGGGGACCCAAGCTTTCTTT. The V gene is TRBV18, the J gene TRBJ1-1; maybe TRBD1 (6 bases). CDR1 and CDR2 (germline): KGHSH, LQKENI. There are 13 residues in the CDR3. Trimming took 6 bases from V and 9 from J, leaving 17 bases between them.

The J gene is TRBJ2-1, the V gene TRBV9; 10 bases are a match to TRBD2. CDR1 is SGDLS, CDR2 YYNGEE, per germline. CDR3 size: 19 residues. Trimming at V came to 0 bases and at J to 0 bases, leaving 9 bases not matched to a gene. The CDR3 is CASSVASSGGLSSYNEQFF. CDR3 coding DNA: TGTGCCAGCAGCGTAGCATCTAGCGGGGGCCTTAGCTCCTACAATGAGCAGTTCTTC.

This rearrangement joins TRBV10-3 to TRBJ1-1; D is possibly TRBD1 (6 bases). V was shortened by 10 bases and J by 4 bases, with 25 bases between the two germline ends. Per germline, CDR1 ENHRY and CDR2 SYGVKD. This CDR3 spans 16 amino acids. The CDR3 DNA sequence: TGTGCCACCAAGGACGCCGGTGAAACAGGGTTCACTGAAGCTTTCTTT. It encodes CATKDAGETGFTEAFF.

V usage is TRBV30 and J usage is TRBJ1-4; a possible D gene is TRBD1 (6 bases). This CDR3 has 13 amino acids. The germline CDR1 and CDR2 sequences are GTSNPN and SVGIG (reference sequence). The V and J ends lost 8 bases and 5 bases respectively, with 15 bases between them. CDR3 nucleotide sequence: TGTGCCATCACCCGGCAGGGGAATGAAAAACTGTTTTTT. Encoded protein: CAITRQGNEKLFF.

The rearrangement uses TRBV27 and TRBJ2-7; 12 bases are shared with TRBD2. CDR1 and CDR2 from the germline V gene are MNHEY and SMNVEV (reference sequence). Losses at the gene ends were 6 bases for V and 0 bases for J; bases not matched to a gene: 6. The CDR3 is made up of 16 amino acids. CDR3 loop: CASSRGLAGNSYEQYF. The DNA of the CDR3 is TGTGCCAGCAGCCGAGGACTAGCGGGAAACTCCTACGAGCAGTACTTC.

The V and J genes are TRBV14 and TRBJ2-1, with 13 bases matching TRBD2. This CDR3 region has 16 residues. V lost 0 bases and J lost 9; bases outside the gene matches: 5. Germline values: CDR1 SGHDN, CDR2 FVKESK. The CDR3 nucleotides read TGTGCCAGCAGCCAAGATTGGACTAGCGGGAGTTCTGAGCAGTTCTTC. Translated, it gives CASSQDWTSGSSEQFF. Drawing the rest from reference TRBV14 and TRBJ2-1, the complete variable domain is EAGVTQFPSHSVIEKGQTVTLRCDPISGHDNLYWYRRVMGKEIKFLLHFVKESKQDESGMPNNRFLAERTGGTYSTLKVQPAELEDSGVYFCASSQDWTSGSSEQFFGPGTRLTVL.

This chain joins TRBV5-1 and TRBJ2-1; 9 bases line up with TRBD2. In germline, CDR1 is SGHRS, CDR2 YFSETQ. There are 16 residues in the CDR3. The V segment lost 0 bases and the J segment 3 bases; nucleotides outside the gene matches: 4. Written as DNA, the CDR3 is TGCGCCAGCAGCTTGGAAAGCGGGAGGAACTACAATGAGCAGTTCTTC. It codes for CASSLESGRNYNEQFF.

The table lists this clone with a count of one. This chain uses TRBV4-2 with TRBJ2-2; D is unclear. The germline V and J ends were trimmed by 0 bases and 5 bases, with 7 bases remaining between them. There are 14 residues in the CDR3. Germline CDR1 reads LGHNA; CDR2 reads YNFKEQ. CDR3 loop: CASSQDARTGELFF. DNA of the CDR3: TGTGCCAGCAGCCAAGATGCGAGAACCGGGGAGCTGTTTTTT.

The chain is built from TRBV7-3 and TRBJ2-7; TRBD2 might be the D (6 bases). The CDR3 is made up of 17 amino acids. The V end lost 5 bases, the J end lost 9 bases, and 29 bases lay between the germline ends. Germline CDR1 reads SGHTA; CDR2 reads FQGTGA. CDR3 region: CASSARTSQTGLGVQYF. CDR3 in DNA: TGTGCCAGCAGCGCTAGAACTAGCCAAACGGGTCTAGGGGTGCAGTACTTC.

This clone was recorded a few times. This chain uses TRBV11-2 with TRBJ1-4; D not resolved. The CDR3 length is 16 residues. Looked up from germline, CDR1 is SGHAT and CDR2 is FQNNGV. The ends were cut back, 1 base at V and 0 bases at J, with 9 bases in the middle. The DNA of the CDR3 is TGTGCCAGCAGCTTAGTGTGGGGAGCAACTAATGAAAAACTGTTTTTT. Encoded protein: CASSLVWGATNEKLFF.

The CDR3 spells CASSQVGQGIYEQYF. Here the CDR3 DNA reads TGCGCCAGCAGCCAAGTGGGACAGGGTATCTACGAGCAGTACTTC. The V and J genes are TRBV4-3 and TRBJ2-7; 9 bases map to TRBD1. The CDR3 runs to 15 residues. The germline CDR1 and CDR2 sequences are LGHNA and YSLEER. Germline trimming cut 1 base from V and 3 bases from J; bases unmatched to any gene: 4.

The chain employs TRBV6-4 and TRBJ2-1; a possible D gene is TRBD1 (6 bases). The CDR3 runs to 16 residues. Trimming took 6 bases from V and 1 from J, leaving 16 bases between them. Germline V gives CDR1 MRHNA, CDR2 SNTAGT. The CDR3 spells CASSRTGQDSYNEQFF. Here the CDR3 DNA reads TGTGCCAGCAGCAGAACAGGGCAGGATTCCTACAATGAGCAGTTCTTC.

The CDR3 protein is CASTSGSNQPQHF. CDR3 in DNA: TGTGCCAGCACGTCAGGTTCTAATCAGCCCCAGCATTTT. The V gene is TRBV2, the J gene TRBJ1-5, with no clear D. Trimming shortened V by 7 bases and J by 4 bases, and 11 bases separated the two germline ends. The CDR3 has 13 amino acids. CDR1 is SNHLY, CDR2 FYNNEI, per germline.

The rearrangement uses TRBV7-2 and TRBJ2-7, with D perhaps matching TRBD2 (7 bases). V was pared by 6 bases and J by 1 base, with 16 bases between. The CDR3 spans 15 residues. CDR1 is SGHTA and CDR2 is FQGNSA in the germline V gene. The CDR3: CASSIGGAPSYEQYF. The DNA for the CDR3 is TGTGCCAGCAGTATTGGGGGGGCCCCGTCCTACGAGCAGTACTTC.

The rearrangement uses TRBV5-1 and TRBJ1-1; D uncertain. The CDR3 is made up of 16 amino acids. The germline V and J ends were trimmed by 3 bases and 1 base, with 16 bases remaining between them. CDR1 and CDR2 (germline): SGHRS, YFSETQ. The CDR3, as DNA: TGCGCCAGCAGCTCCCACATAACCCCGGGGAACACTGAAGCTTTCTTT. Translation: CASSSHITPGNTEAFF.

The chain has TRBV3-1 (or the pseudogene TRBV3-2) and TRBJ1-2; TRBD1 matches 8 bases. Trimming cost V 1 base and J 4 bases; bases outside gene matches: 8. The CDR3 covers 16 residues. Germline V lookup: CDR1 LGHDT, CDR2 YNNKEL (reference sequence). DNA for the CDR3: TGTGCCAGCAGCCAAGGCCGAACAGGGGGACGCTATGGCTACACCTTC. Translating gives CASSQGRTGGRYGYTF.

This clone was detected ten times or more. The chain carries TRBV19 and TRBJ2-2, with a weak D call TRBD2 (6 bases). V lost 4 bases to trimming and J lost 2 bases, with 14 bases between them. Germline CDR1 reads LNHDA; CDR2 reads SQIVND (reference sequence). This CDR3 contains 16 residues. The CDR3 here is CASSTWDGGNTGELFF. In DNA form, the CDR3 reads TGTGCCAGTAGTACCTGGGACGGGGGAAACACCGGGGAGCTGTTTTTT.

The chain recombines TRBV20-1 with TRBJ1-1, with unresolved D. The germline V gene has CDR1 DFQATT and CDR2 SNEGSKA (reference sequence). This CDR3 region has 11 residues. V lost 5 bases to trimming and J lost 7 bases, with 11 bases between them. This CDR3 is CSALGGNEAFF. The DNA of the CDR3 is TGCAGTGCTCTGGGAGGGAATGAAGCTTTCTTT.

This clone appeared a few times. The rearrangement uses TRBV4-2 and TRBJ1-1; TRBD1 might be the D (5 bases). Germline V gene sequence: CDR1 LGHNA, CDR2 YNFKEQ. Trimming pared 0 bases from V and 1 base from J, leaving 9 bases between. The CDR3 sequence is 15 residues long. The CDR3 coding sequence is TGTGCCAGCAGCCAAGATCTCGGGGGGAACACTGAAGCTTTCTTT. This codes for CASSQDLGGNTEAFF.